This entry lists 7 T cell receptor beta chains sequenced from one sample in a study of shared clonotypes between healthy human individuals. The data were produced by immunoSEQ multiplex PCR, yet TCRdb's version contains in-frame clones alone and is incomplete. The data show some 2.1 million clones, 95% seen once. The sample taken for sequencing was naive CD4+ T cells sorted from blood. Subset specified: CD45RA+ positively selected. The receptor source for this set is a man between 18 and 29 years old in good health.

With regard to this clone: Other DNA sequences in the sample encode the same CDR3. CDR3 region: CASSYRTGGSYNEQFF. In DNA, the CDR3 is TGTGCCAGCAGTTACCGGACAGGGGGCTCCTACAATGAGCAGTTCTTC. The chain combines TRBV6-5 with TRBJ2-1; 10 nucleotides line up with TRBD1. V trimming: 2 bases; J trimming: 0 bases; junction bases outside the gene matches: 1. The germline V gene encodes CDR1 MNHEY and CDR2 SVGAGI. This CDR3 has 16 residues.

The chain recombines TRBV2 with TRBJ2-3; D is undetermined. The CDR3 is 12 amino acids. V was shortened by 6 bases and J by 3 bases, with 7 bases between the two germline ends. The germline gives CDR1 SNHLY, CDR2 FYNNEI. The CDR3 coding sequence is TGTGCCAGCAGCAAGAGGACAGATACGCAGTATTTT. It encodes CASSKRTDTQYF.

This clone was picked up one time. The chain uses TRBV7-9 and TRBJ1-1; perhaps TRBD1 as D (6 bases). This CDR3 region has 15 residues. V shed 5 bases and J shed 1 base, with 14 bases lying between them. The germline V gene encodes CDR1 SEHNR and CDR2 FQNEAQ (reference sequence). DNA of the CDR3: TGTGCCAGCAGCCCCGGGGGCCAACGGAACACTGAAGCTTTCTTT. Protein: CASSPGGQRNTEAFF.

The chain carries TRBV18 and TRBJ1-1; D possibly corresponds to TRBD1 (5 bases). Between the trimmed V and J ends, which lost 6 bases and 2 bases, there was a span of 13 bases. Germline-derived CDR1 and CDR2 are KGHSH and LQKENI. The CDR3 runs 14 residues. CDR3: CASSVGTANTEAFF. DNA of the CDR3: TGTGCCAGCTCGGTCGGGACGGCAAACACTGAAGCTTTCTTT.

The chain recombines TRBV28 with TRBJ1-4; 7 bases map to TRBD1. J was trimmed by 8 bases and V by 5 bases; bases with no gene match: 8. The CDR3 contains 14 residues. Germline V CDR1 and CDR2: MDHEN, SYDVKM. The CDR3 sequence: CASSKTGAGEKLFF. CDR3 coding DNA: TGTGCCAGCAGTAAAACAGGGGCAGGGGAAAAACTGTTTTTT.

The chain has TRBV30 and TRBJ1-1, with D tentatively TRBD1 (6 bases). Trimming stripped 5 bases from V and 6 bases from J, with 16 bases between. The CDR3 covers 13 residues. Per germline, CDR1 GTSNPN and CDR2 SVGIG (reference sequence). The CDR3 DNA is TGTGCCTGGGCGAGTGGGACAACAGCTGAAGCTTTCTTT. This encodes CAWASGTTAEAFF.

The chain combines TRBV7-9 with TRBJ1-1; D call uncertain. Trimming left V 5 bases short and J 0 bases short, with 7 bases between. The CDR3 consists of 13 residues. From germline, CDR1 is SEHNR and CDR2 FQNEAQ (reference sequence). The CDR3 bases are TGTGCCAGCAGCGCACAGATGAACACTGAAGCTTTCTTT. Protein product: CASSAQMNTEAFF.